A single sample gave rise to the 27 T cell receptor beta chains below, sequenced in a study of shared clonotypes between healthy human individuals. The naive CD8 subset, CD45RO-negative cells positively selected for CCR7, excluded terminally differentiated effector memory CD45RA+ cells. Produced via immunoSEQ multiplex PCR; TCRdb's table is partial and in-frame only. The top ten clones hold less than 2% of a sample with about 2.2 million clones, 85% to 95% of them seen once. Sequencing input: naive CD8+ T cells from PBMCs. Receptors were obtained from a man younger than 35 in good health. Some clones in this sample may be carry-over from other donors' samples.

CDR3 sequence reads: CASSLGVSRNTEAFF. The DNA of the CDR3 is TGTGCCAGCAGTTTAGGCGTTAGCCGGAACACTGAAGCTTTCTTT. The gene calls are TRBV27 and TRBJ1-1; no definite D call. V was pared by 2 bases and J by 1 base, with 11 bases between. The CDR3 is made up of 15 amino acids. The germline gives CDR1 MNHEY, CDR2 SMNVEV (reference sequence).

This clone was observed a single time. The chain couples TRBV7-9 to TRBJ2-6, with no clear D. The V gene's germline CDR1 is SEHNR and CDR2 FQNEAQ (reference sequence). The CDR3 consists of 15 residues. V shed 5 bases and J shed 2 bases, with 10 bases lying between them. For the CDR3, the DNA is TGTGCCAGCAGCACCCCAGATACTGGGGCCAACGTCCTGACTTTC. It yields the protein CASSTPDTGANVLTF.

J is TRBJ2-2 and V is TRBV7-8; D is uncertain. This CDR3 comprises 12 residues. Germline-derived CDR1 and CDR2 are SGHVS and FQNEAQ. CDR3 in DNA: TGTGCGGTTGGGATGGACACCGGGGAGCTGTTTTTT. The encoded protein is CAVGMDTGELFF.

The chain couples TRBV16 to TRBJ2-5; 9 bases agree with TRBD1. V gave up 4 bases and J gave up 3 bases; unmatched junction bases: 3. Per germline, CDR1 KGHSY and CDR2 FQNENV. The CDR3 contains 14 residues. In nucleotides, the CDR3 is TGTGCCAGCAGCCCTCGGACAGGGGAAGAGACCCAGTACTTC. Its protein is CASSPRTGEETQYF.

The chain couples TRBV4-2 to TRBJ1-6, with TRBD1 matching over 8 bases. The V gene end was trimmed by 0 bases and the J gene end by 8 bases; junction bases not matched to a gene: 6. Germline assignment: CDR1 LGHNA and CDR2 YNFKEQ. The CDR3 spans 16 residues. CDR3 amino acids: CASSQDPGQGHSPLHF. DNA of the CDR3: TGTGCCAGCAGCCAAGATCCCGGACAGGGACATTCACCCCTCCACTTT.

In DNA, the CDR3 is TGTGCCAGCAGTGAAGCTAGTTATAGCGGCTGGGAGAACACCGGGGAGCTGTTTTTT. This translates into CASSEASYSGWENTGELFF. J is TRBJ2-2 and V is TRBV2; D might be TRBD2 (6 bases). Germline lookup yields CDR1 SNHLY and CDR2 FYNNEI. Trimming pared 0 bases from V and 1 base from J, leaving 18 bases between. This CDR3 contains 19 residues.

To note about this clone: The sample holds other DNA sequences that translate to the same CDR3. The chain is built from TRBV28 and TRBJ1-3, with no clear D. The CDR3 runs to 14 residues. The V end lost 8 bases, the J end lost 0 bases, and 11 bases lay between the germline ends. The V gene's germline CDR1 is MDHEN and CDR2 SYDVKM. This CDR3 is CASSLGGSGNTIYF. The CDR3 coding sequence is TGTGCCAGCTCTCTGGGAGGCTCTGGAAACACCATATATTTT.

This clone was counted only a few times. This chain connects TRBV6-5 to TRBJ2-7; TRBD1 or TRBD2 may be the D gene (5 bases each). The CDR3 extends over 14 amino acids. Germline CDR1 and CDR2: MNHEY and SVGAGI. V was trimmed by 2 bases and J by 2 bases, leaving 10 bases between them. The CDR3 loop reads CASSYTGAAYEQYF. The CDR3 coding sequence is TGTGCCAGCAGTTACACCGGGGCCGCCTACGAGCAGTACTTC.

The chain employs TRBV5-1 and TRBJ1-2, with D hard to call. CDR3 length: 13 residues. CDR1 and CDR2 from the germline V gene are SGHRS and YFSETQ. V shed 4 bases and J shed 0 bases, with 7 bases lying between them. The CDR3 DNA sequence: TGCGCCAGCAGCGTAGTTTCTAACTATGGCTACACCTTC. Its translation is CASSVVSNYGYTF.

V usage is TRBV9 and J usage is TRBJ2-6; D not certain. V was shortened by 1 base and J by 0 bases, with 14 bases between the two germline ends. CDR1 is SGDLS and CDR2 is YYNGEE in the germline V gene. The CDR3 extends over 18 amino acids. This CDR3 is CASSVSVAGSSGANVLTF. The CDR3 nucleotides are TGTGCCAGCAGCGTATCGGTGGCCGGATCCTCTGGGGCCAACGTCCTGACTTTC.

A single count supports this clone. This chain joins TRBV2 and TRBJ2-5; D not certain. CDR1 is SNHLY, CDR2 FYNNEI, per germline. Between the trimmed V and J ends, which lost 2 bases and 2 bases, there was a span of 12 bases. This CDR3 has 15 amino acids. DNA for the CDR3: TGTGCCAGCAGTGAACTCCCCGGCGGTCAAGAGACCCAGTACTTC. Residues: CASSELPGGQETQYF.

The chain recombines TRBV30 with TRBJ2-7, with 7 bases identical to TRBD2. Trimming cost V 4 bases and J 4 bases; bases outside gene matches: 13. The V gene's germline CDR1 is GTSNPN and CDR2 SVGIG (reference sequence). The CDR3 totals 15 residues. CDR3 sequence: CAWTSGASGAYEQYF. The CDR3 DNA sequence: TGTGCCTGGACTAGTGGGGCTAGCGGAGCATACGAGCAGTACTTC.

V is TRBV15 and J is TRBJ1-2; weak D call: TRBD1 (6 bases). Looked up from germline, CDR1 is LNHNV and CDR2 is YYDKDF (reference sequence). Trimming left V 3 bases short and J 4 bases short, with 15 bases between. There are 15 residues in the CDR3. CDR3 DNA: TGTGCCACCAGCAGGGCGACGGGGGGCGGCTATGGCTACACCTTC. This sequence encodes CATSRATGGGYGYTF.

The V and J genes are TRBV5-1 and TRBJ2-1; TRBD2 might be the D (6 bases). Germline V gene sequence: CDR1 SGHRS, CDR2 YFSETQ. Trimming cost V 8 bases and J 5 bases, with 11 bases left between them. This CDR3 has 12 residues. CDR3 in amino acids: CASIAADNEQFF. The CDR3 nucleotides are TGCGCCAGTATAGCGGCCGACAATGAGCAGTTCTTC.

This clone was observed a few times. This chain connects TRBV25-1 to TRBJ1-1; no definite D call. There are 12 residues in the CDR3. V lost 5 bases and J 0 bases, leaving 4 bases between the germline ends. CDR1 and CDR2 from the germline V gene are MGHDK and SYGVNS. The CDR3 reads CASSSMNTEAFF. CDR3 nucleotide sequence: TGTGCCAGCAGTTCCATGAACACTGAAGCTTTCTTT.

The chain links TRBV9 to TRBJ2-3, with D perhaps matching TRBD1 or TRBD2 (7 bases each). Between the trimmed V and J ends, which lost 2 bases and 5 bases, there was a span of 21 bases. CDR1 SGDLS and CDR2 YYNGEE come from the germline V gene. The CDR3 contains 17 residues. CDR3 amino acids: CASSVTPPQGREDTQYF. The CDR3 DNA is TGTGCCAGCAGCGTGACTCCCCCACAGGGGAGGGAAGATACGCAGTATTTT.

The rearrangement links TRBV14 to TRBJ1-2, with D maybe TRBD1 (5 bases). The V gene lost 4 bases and the J gene lost 2 bases, with 17 bases spanning the gap. The CDR3 length is 16 residues. Germline V lookup: CDR1 SGHDN, CDR2 FVKESK. For the CDR3, the DNA is TGTGCCAGCAGCCCGGACACCGGGGTATACAACTATGGCTACACCTTC. Protein product: CASSPDTGVYNYGYTF.

V is TRBV7-9 and J is TRBJ1-2; the match to TRBD1 covers 7 bases. Germline V lookup: CDR1 SEHNR, CDR2 FQNEAQ (reference sequence). The junction had 7 bases not matched to a gene; V was cut back by 0 bases and J by 0 bases. The CDR3 is 17 residues long. CDR3 loop: CASSLARTGPANYGYTF. The DNA of the CDR3 is TGTGCCAGCAGCTTAGCCCGGACAGGCCCCGCTAACTATGGCTACACCTTC.

This rearrangement joins TRBV11-2 to TRBJ2-1; 8 bases are a match to TRBD1. The germline V gene encodes CDR1 SGHAT and CDR2 FQNNGV. The V and J ends lost 2 bases and 8 bases, in that order; junction bases with no gene match: 5. There are 14 residues in the CDR3. DNA for the CDR3: TGTGCCAGCAGCTTACTCCCAGGGGGCGATGAGCAGTTCTTC. It specifies CASSLLPGGDEQFF.

This chain links TRBV7-3 with TRBJ1-1, with a weak D call TRBD1 (5 bases). This CDR3 contains 14 residues. Germline assignment: CDR1 SGHTA and CDR2 FQGTGA. Between the trimmed V and J ends, which lost 0 bases and 7 bases, there was a span of 12 bases. CDR3 nucleotides: TGTGCCAGCAGCTTAACGTCAGGGCTCGGTGAAGCTTTCTTT. Translating it yields CASSLTSGLGEAFF.

The rearrangement joins TRBV27 to TRBJ2-1; TRBD1 matches at 7 bases. This CDR3 comprises 14 residues. CDR1 and CDR2 from the germline V gene are MNHEY and SMNVEV (reference sequence). Losses at the gene ends were 6 bases for V and 7 bases for J; bases not matched to a gene: 9. The CDR3 nucleotides read TGTGCCAGCAGAGACAGGGTGGGGAGAAATGAGCAGTTCTTC. Translated: CASRDRVGRNEQFF.

CDR3 coding DNA: TGTGCCAGCAGTGAAGCGGGGAGGGATCAGCCCCAGCATTTT. The encoded protein is CASSEAGRDQPQHF. The rearrangement joins TRBV2 to TRBJ1-5; D gene unclear. Germline assignment: CDR1 SNHLY and CDR2 FYNNEI. V dropped 0 bases and J dropped 5 bases, with 8 bases sitting between them. The CDR3 is made up of 14 amino acids. Looking up the rest from reference TRBV2 and TRBJ1-5 gives the full variable domain: EPEVTQTPSHQVTQMGQEVILRCVPISNHLYFYWYRQILGQKVEFLVSFYNNEISEKSEIFDDQFSVERPDGSNFTLKIRSTKLEDSAMYFCASSEAGRDQPQHFGDGTRLSIL.

The chain joins TRBV28 to TRBJ2-7; 8 nucleotides agree with TRBD2. The CDR3 extends over 17 amino acids. V trimming: 1 base; J trimming: 3 bases; junction bases outside the gene matches: 11. The germline CDR1 and CDR2 sequences are MDHEN and SYDVKM. This CDR3 is CASSLFAASGGLYEQYF. The CDR3 nucleotides are TGTGCCAGCAGTTTATTCGCGGCCAGCGGGGGCCTCTACGAGCAGTACTTC.

This clone has only a few counts. The chain uses TRBV2 and TRBJ1-5, with a weak D call TRBD1 (5 bases). Looked up from germline, CDR1 is SNHLY and CDR2 is FYNNEI. With 6 bases removed from V and 1 base from J, the gap between germline ends came to 16 bases. The CDR3 has 16 residues. The CDR3 DNA reads as TGTGCCAGCAGCCGAACGGGGGAGGGGAGCAATCAGCCCCAGCATTTT. Its protein is CASSRTGEGSNQPQHF.

This rearrangement joins TRBV29-1 to TRBJ2-7, with TRBD1 matching over 12 bases. Germline V gene lookup returns CDR1 SQVTM and CDR2 ANQGSEA. V shed 2 bases and J 6 bases; nucleotides not matched to a gene: 2. The CDR3 is 13 residues long. The CDR3 spells CSVEPGQGAEQYF. As DNA, the CDR3 is TGCAGCGTTGAACCGGGACAGGGGGCCGAGCAGTACTTC.

V gene TRBV5-1 combines with J gene TRBJ2-3; possible D gene TRBD2, 6 bases. Germline CDR1 and CDR2: SGHRS and YFSETQ. The V gene lost 1 base and the J gene lost 2 bases, with 8 bases spanning the gap. CDR3 length: 14 amino acids. The CDR3, as DNA: TGCGCCAGCAGCTTGTGGCGGGACACAGATACGCAGTATTTT. Its protein product is CASSLWRDTDTQYF.

This clone has more than one count but fewer than ten. This chain joins TRBV28 and TRBJ1-1; TRBD1 matches at 9 bases. The germline V gene has CDR1 MDHEN and CDR2 SYDVKM. This CDR3 is 15 amino acids long. Unmatched junction bases numbered 4, after V lost 5 bases and J lost 0 bases. CDR3 sequence reads: CASSPHRGLNTEAFF. For the CDR3, the DNA is TGTGCCAGCAGTCCTCACAGGGGGCTGAACACTGAAGCTTTCTTT.